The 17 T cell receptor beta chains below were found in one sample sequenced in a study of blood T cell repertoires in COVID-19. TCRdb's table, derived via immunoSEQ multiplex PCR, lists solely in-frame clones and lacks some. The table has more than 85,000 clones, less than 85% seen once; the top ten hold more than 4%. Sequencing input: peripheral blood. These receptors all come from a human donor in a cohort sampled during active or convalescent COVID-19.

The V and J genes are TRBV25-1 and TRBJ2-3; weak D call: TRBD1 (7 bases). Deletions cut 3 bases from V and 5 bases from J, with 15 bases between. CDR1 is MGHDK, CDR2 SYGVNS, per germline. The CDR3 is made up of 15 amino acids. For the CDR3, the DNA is TGTGCCAGCAGTGACGCAGGGGGGCTGAGAGATACGCAGTATTTT. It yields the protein CASSDAGGLRDTQYF.

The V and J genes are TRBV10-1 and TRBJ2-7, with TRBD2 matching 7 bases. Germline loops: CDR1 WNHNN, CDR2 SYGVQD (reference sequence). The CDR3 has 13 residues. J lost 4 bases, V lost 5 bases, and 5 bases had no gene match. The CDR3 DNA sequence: TGCGCCAGCAGTCCGGGACTATCTTACGAGCAGTACTTC. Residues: CASSPGLSYEQYF.

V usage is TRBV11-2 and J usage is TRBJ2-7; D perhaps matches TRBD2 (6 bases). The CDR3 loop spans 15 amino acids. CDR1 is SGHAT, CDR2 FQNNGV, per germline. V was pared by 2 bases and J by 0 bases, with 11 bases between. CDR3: CASSLISGPSYEQYF. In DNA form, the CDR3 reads TGTGCCAGCAGCTTAATTAGCGGACCCTCCTACGAGCAGTACTTC.

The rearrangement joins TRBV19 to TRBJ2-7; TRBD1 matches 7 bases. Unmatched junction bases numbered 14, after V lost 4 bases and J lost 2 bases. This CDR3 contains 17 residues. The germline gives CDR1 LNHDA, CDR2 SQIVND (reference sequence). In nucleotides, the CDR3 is TGTGCCAGTAGTAACCAACGGGACAGCTTCCTCCCCTACGAGCAGTACTTC. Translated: CASSNQRDSFLPYEQYF.

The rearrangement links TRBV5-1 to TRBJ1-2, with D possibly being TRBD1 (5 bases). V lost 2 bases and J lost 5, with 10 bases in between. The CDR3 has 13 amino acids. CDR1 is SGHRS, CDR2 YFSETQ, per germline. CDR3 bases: TGCGCCAGCAGCTTTGCCGGGGGTTATGGCTACACCTTC. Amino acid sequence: CASSFAGGYGYTF.

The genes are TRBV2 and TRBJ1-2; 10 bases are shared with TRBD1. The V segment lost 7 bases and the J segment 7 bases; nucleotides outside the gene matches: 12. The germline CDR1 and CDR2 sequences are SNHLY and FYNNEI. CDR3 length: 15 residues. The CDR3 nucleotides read TGTGCCAGCAACCGGCTAGACAGGGGGCCTGTTGGCTACACCTTC. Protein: CASNRLDRGPVGYTF.

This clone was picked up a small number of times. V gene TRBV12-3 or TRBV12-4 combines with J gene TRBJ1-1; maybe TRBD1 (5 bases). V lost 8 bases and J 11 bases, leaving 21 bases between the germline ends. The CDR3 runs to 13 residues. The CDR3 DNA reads TGTGCCAGCTCCTCTAGTAGTCTCGGGGGGGCTTTCTTT. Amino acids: CASSSSSLGGAFF.

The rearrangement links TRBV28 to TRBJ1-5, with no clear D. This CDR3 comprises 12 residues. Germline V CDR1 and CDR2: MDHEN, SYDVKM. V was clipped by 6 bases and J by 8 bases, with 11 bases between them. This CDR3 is CASRLNLKPQHF. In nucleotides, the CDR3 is TGTGCCAGCAGATTGAACTTAAAGCCCCAGCATTTT.

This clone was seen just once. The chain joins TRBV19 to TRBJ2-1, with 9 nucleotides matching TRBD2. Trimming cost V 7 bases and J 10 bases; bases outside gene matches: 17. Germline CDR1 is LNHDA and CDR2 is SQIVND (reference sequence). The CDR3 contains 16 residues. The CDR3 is CASMPTGRGGRGEQFF. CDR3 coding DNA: TGTGCCAGTATGCCCACCGGGCGGGGGGGCCGTGGGGAGCAGTTCTTC.

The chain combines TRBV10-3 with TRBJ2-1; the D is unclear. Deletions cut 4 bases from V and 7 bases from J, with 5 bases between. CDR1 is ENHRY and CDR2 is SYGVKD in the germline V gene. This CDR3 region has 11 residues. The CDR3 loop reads CAISARNEQFF. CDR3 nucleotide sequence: TGTGCCATCAGTGCCCGTAATGAGCAGTTCTTC.

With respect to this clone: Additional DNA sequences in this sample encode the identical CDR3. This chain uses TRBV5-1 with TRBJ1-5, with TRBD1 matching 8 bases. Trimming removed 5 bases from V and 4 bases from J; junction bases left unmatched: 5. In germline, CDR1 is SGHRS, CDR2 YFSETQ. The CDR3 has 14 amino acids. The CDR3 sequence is CASSPGQGNQPQHF. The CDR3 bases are TGCGCCAGCAGTCCTGGACAGGGTAATCAGCCCCAGCATTTT.

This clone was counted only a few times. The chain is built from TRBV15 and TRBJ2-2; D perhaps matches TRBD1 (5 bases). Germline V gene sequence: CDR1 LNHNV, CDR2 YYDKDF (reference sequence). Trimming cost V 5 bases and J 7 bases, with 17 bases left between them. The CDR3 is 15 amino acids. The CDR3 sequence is CATSPNQGVNGELFF. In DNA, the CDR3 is TGTGCCACCAGCCCGAATCAAGGGGTGAACGGGGAGCTGTTTTTT.

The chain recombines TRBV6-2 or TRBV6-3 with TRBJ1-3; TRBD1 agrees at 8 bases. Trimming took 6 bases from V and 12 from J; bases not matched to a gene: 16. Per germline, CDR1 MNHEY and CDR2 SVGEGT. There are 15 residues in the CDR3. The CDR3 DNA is TGTGCCAGCAGACCTGGGACAGGAGCCTTCAAGAACATATATTTT. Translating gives CASRPGTGAFKNIYF.

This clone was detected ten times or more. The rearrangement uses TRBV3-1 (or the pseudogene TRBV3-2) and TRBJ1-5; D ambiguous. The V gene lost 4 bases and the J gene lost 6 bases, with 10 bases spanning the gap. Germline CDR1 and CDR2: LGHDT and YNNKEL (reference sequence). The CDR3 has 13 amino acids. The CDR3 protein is CASSPPSGQPQHF. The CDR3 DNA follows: TGTGCCAGCAGCCCCCCGTCGGGTCAGCCCCAGCATTTT.

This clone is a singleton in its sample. The CDR3 DNA reads TGTGCCAGCAGCTCAAAGCTAGCGGGACAAGAGACCCAGTACTTC. Protein: CASSSKLAGQETQYF. The chain recombines TRBV7-2 with TRBJ2-5, with 9 bases lining up with TRBD2. The V segment lost 4 bases and the J segment 2 bases; nucleotides outside the gene matches: 5. The CDR3 sequence is 15 residues long. CDR1 SGHTA and CDR2 FQGNSA come from the germline V gene.

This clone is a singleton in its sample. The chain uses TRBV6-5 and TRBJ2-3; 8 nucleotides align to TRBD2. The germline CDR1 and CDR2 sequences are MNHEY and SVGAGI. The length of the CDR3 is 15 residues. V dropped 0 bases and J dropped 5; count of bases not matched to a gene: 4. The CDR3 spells CASSYSAGGRDTQYF. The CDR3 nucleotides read TGTGCCAGCAGTTACTCGGCGGGAGGAAGAGATACGCAGTATTTT.

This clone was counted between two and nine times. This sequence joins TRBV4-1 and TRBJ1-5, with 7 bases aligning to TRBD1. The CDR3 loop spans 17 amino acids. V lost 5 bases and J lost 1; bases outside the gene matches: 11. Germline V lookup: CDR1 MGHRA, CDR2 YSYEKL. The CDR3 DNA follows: TGCGCCAGCAGCTACTTATTCCCGACAGGGAGCAATCAGCCCCAGCATTTT. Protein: CASSYLFPTGSNQPQHF.